The sequence of this T cell receptor beta chain was determined in a study of T cell repertoires in cytomegalovirus infection. Study-wide results and caveats: The ex vivo response was dominated by HLA-C-restricted CMV-specific TCR beta clonotypes.

This clonotype was seen more than once but under ten times. Its antigen remains unidentified. The length of the CDR3 is 13 residues. Germline assignment: CDR1 MDHEN and CDR2 SYDVKM. V was shortened by 2 bases and J by 2 bases, with 5 bases between the two germline ends. TCRdb re-called the reads with MiXCR, one entry per CDR3 protein. This repertoire shows 200,000 to 250,000 distinct CDR3 sequences, 9% to 15% found once; its top ten account for 1.6%. This sequence was found in a human donor in good health (CMV status not recorded). Some clones in this sample may be carry-over from other donors' samples. The sequencing input was PBMCs. This chain uses TRBV28 with TRBJ2-3, with no clear D. CDR3 in DNA: TGTGCCAGCAGTTTAGTGGCCACAGATACGCAGTATTTT. Translated, it gives CASSLVATDTQYF.